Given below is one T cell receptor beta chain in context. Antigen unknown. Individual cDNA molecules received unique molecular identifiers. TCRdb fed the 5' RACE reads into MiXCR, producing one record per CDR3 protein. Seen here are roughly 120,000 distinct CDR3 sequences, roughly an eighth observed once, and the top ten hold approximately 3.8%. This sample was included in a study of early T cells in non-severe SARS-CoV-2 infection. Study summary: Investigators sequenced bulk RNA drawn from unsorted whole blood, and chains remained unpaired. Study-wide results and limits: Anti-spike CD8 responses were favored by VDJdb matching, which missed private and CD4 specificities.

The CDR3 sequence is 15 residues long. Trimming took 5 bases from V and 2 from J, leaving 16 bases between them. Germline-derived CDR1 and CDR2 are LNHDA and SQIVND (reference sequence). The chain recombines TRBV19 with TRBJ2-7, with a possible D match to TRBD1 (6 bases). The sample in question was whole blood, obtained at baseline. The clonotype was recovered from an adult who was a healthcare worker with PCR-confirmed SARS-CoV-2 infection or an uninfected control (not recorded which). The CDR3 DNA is TGTGCCAGTAGTTCTTTTGTGGGGGCCGCCTACGAGCAGTACTTC. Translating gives CASSSFVGAAYEQYF.